Below, one T cell receptor beta chain is given with its context. It was with 60 Vbeta and 13 Jbeta primers that the PCR ran. The table came from immunoSEQ multiplex PCR; TCRdb's copy has only in-frame clones and leaves some out. The table includes about 180,000 clones, 75% to 85% detected once. The data belong to a study of cytomegalovirus exposure and HLA in healthy donors. The sequence was obtained from a girl between 2 and 10 years old in good health and CMV-seropositive. The specimen was PBMCs.

CDR3 DNA: TGTGCTAGTGGTTTTGTCCAGGAAAACACTGAAGCTTTCTTT. Translating gives CASGFVQENTEAFF. The chain has TRBV12-5 and TRBJ1-1; D unresolved. CDR3 size: 14 residues. Germline V gene sequence: CDR1 LGHNT, CDR2 FRNRAP. V was shortened by 3 bases and J by 2 bases, with 10 bases between the two germline ends.